Sequencing of this T cell receptor (beta chain) was carried out in a study of blood T cell repertoires in COVID-19. The assay was immunoSEQ multiplex PCR, and TCRdb's table has in-frame clones only and misses some. The sample has 150,000 to 200,000 clones, 65% to 90% seen once. CDR3 length equals 14 residues. V usage is TRBV1 and J usage is TRBJ2-3; the listed D gene, TRBD2, was not tested against the DNA. TRBV1 is labeled a pseudogene. Material: peripheral blood. This sequence was found in a woman aged 40 to 50 with COVID-19, enrolled during active disease. The CDR3 DNA is TGCACCAGCAGCCAAGTTGTGACTAGGGATACGCAGTATTTT. The encoded protein is CTSSQVVTRDTQYF.